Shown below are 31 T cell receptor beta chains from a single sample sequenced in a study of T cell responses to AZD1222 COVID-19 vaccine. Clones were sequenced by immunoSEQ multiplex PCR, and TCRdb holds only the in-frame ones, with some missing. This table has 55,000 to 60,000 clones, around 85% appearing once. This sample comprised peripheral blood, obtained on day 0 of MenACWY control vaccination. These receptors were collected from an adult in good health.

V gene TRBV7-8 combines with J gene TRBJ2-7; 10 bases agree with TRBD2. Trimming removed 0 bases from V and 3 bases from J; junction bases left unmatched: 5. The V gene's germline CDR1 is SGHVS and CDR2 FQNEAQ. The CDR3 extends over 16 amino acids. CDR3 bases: TGTGCCAGCAGCTTAGCGCTGGCTAGCGGGAGCTACGAGCAGTACTTC. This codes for CASSLALASGSYEQYF.

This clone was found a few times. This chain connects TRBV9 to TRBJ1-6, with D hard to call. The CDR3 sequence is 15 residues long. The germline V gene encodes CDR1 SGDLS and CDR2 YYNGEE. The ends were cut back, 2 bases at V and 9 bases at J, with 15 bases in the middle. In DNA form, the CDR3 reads TGTGCCAGCAGCGTCAGTAGTGGCCCTGGTTCACCCCTCCACTTT. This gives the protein CASSVSSGPGSPLHF.

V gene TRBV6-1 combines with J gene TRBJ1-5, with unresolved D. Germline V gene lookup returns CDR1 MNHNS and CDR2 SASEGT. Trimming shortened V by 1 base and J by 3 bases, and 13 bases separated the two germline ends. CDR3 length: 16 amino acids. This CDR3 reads CASSEVGWQDNQPQHF. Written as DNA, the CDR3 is TGTGCCAGCAGTGAAGTTGGATGGCAGGACAATCAGCCCCAGCATTTT.

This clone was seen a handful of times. The CDR3 region is CASSQGTGDGYTF. In nucleotides, the CDR3 is TGTGCCAGCAGCCAAGGAACAGGTGATGGCTACACCTTC. The chain links TRBV3-1 (or the pseudogene TRBV3-2) to TRBJ1-2; D is possibly TRBD1 (5 bases). V lost 1 base, J lost 6 bases, and 9 bases lay in between. This CDR3 has 13 residues. In germline, CDR1 is LGHDT, CDR2 YNNKEL (reference sequence).

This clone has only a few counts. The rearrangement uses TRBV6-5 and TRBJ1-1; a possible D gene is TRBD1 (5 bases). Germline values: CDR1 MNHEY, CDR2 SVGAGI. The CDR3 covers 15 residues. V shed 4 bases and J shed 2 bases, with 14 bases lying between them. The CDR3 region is CASSWGDRPNTEAFF. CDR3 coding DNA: TGTGCCAGCAGTTGGGGGGATAGACCAAACACTGAAGCTTTCTTT.

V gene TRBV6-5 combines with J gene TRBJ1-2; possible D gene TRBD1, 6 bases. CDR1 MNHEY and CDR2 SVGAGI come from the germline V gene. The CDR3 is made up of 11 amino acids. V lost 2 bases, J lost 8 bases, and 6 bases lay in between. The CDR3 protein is CASSYQGGYTF. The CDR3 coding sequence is TGTGCCAGCAGTTACCAGGGGGGCTACACCTTC.

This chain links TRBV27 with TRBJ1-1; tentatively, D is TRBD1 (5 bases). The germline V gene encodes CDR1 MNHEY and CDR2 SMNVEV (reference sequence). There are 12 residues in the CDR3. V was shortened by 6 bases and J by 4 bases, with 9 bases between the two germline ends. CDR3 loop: CASRKGTTEAFF. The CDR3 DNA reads TGTGCCAGCAGAAAAGGGACCACTGAAGCTTTCTTT.

CDR3 sequence reads: CASSLSPTGETEAFF. CDR3 nucleotide sequence: TGTGCCAGCAGCCTAAGCCCGACAGGGGAGACTGAAGCTTTCTTT. The chain has TRBV11-1 and TRBJ1-1, with 8 bases aligning to TRBD1. V lost 5 bases and J lost 5; bases outside the gene matches: 10. Germline V gene sequence: CDR1 SGHAT, CDR2 FQDESV (reference sequence). The CDR3 loop spans 15 amino acids.

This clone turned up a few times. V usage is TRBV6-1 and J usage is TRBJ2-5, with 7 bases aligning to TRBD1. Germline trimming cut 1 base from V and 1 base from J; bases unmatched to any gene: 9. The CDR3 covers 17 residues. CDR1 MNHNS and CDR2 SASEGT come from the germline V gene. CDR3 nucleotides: TGTGCCAGCAGTGAAGGCAGAGGGGACAGACCCCAAGAGACCCAGTACTTC. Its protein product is CASSEGRGDRPQETQYF.

The CDR3 protein is CASSLRPRGTGELFF. CDR3 DNA: TGTGCCAGCAGCCTCCGTCCGAGGGGAACCGGGGAGCTGTTTTTT. The chain carries TRBV7-2 and TRBJ2-2, with D perhaps given as TRBD1 or TRBD2 (5 bases each). The germline gives CDR1 SGHTA, CDR2 FQGNSA. The germline V and J ends were trimmed by 5 bases and 5 bases, with 15 bases remaining between them. The CDR3 covers 15 residues.

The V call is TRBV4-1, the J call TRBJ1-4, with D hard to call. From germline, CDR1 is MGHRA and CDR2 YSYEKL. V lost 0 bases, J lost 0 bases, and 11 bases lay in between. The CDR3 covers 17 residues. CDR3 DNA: TGCGCCAGCAGCCAAGAGGGCCCACCTGCAACTAATGAAAAACTGTTTTTT. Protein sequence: CASSQEGPPATNEKLFF.

DNA of the CDR3: TGTGCCAGCAGTTACTCGTGGACCGGGGTATCGAATTCACCCCTCCACTTT. It encodes CASSYSWTGVSNSPLHF. The V gene is TRBV6-2 or TRBV6-3, the J gene TRBJ1-6, with D unclear. The V gene lost 0 bases and the J gene lost 7 bases, with 16 bases spanning the gap. The CDR3 runs to 17 residues. CDR1 and CDR2 from the germline V gene are MNHEY and SVGEGT.

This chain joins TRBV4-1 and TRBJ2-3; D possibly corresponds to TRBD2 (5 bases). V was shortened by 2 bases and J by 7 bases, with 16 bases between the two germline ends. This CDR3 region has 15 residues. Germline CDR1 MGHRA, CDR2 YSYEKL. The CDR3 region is CASSQQSRGPHTQYF. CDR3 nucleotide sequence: TGCGCCAGCAGCCAACAAAGCCGGGGTCCACATACGCAGTATTTT.

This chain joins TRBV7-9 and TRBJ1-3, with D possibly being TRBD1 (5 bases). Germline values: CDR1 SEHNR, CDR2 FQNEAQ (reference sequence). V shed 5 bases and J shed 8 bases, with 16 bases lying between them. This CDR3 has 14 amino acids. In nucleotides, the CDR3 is TGTGCCAGCAGCCCTCGGGGGGGGAAGGACACCATATATTTT. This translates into CASSPRGGKDTIYF.

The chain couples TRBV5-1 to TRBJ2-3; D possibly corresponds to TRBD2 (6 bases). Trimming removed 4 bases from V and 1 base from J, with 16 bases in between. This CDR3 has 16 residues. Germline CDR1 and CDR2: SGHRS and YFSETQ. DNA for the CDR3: TGCGCCAGCAGCCTGGACCCGCGGGGTCGCACAGATACGCAGTATTTT. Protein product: CASSLDPRGRTDTQYF.

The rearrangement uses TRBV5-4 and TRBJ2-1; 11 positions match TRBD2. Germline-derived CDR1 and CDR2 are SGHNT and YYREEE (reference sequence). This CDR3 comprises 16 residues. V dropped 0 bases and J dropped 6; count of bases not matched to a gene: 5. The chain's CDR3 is CASSLGGTSGRNEQFF. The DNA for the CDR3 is TGTGCCAGCAGCTTGGGCGGGACTAGCGGCCGCAATGAGCAGTTCTTC. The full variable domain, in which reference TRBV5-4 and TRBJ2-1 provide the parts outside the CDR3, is ETGVTQSPTHLIKTRGQQVTLRCSSQSGHNTVSWYQQALGQGPQFIFQYYREEENGRGNFPPRFSGLQFPNYSSELNVNALELDDSALYLCASSLGGTSGRNEQFFGPGTRLTVL.

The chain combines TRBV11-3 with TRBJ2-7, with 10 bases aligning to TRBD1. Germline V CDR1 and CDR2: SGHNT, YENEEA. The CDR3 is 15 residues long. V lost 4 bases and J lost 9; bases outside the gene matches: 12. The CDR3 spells CASSYGTGASSGQYF. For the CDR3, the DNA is TGTGCCAGCAGCTACGGGACAGGGGCATCTTCAGGGCAGTACTTC.

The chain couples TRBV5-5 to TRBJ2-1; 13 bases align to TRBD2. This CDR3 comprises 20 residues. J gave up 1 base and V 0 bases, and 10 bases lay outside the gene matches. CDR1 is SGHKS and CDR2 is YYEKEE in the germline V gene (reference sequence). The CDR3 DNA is TGTGCCAGCAGCTTGGAGGGTGGGACTAGCGGGGCTCATTCCTACAATGAGCAGTTCTTC. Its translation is CASSLEGGTSGAHSYNEQFF.

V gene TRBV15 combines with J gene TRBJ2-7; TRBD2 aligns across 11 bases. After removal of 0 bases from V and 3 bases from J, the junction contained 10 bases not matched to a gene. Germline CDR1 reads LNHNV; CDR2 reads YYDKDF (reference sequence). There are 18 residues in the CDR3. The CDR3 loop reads CATSRDSLAGGRFYEQYF. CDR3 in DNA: TGTGCCACCAGCAGAGATAGCCTAGCGGGAGGCCGATTCTACGAGCAGTACTTC. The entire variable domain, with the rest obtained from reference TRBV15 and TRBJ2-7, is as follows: DAMVIQNPRYQVTQFGKPVTLSCSQTLNHNVMYWYQQKSSQAPKLLFHYYDKDFNNEADTPDNFQSRRPNTSFCFLDIRSPGLGDTAMYLCATSRDSLAGGRFYEQYFGPGTRLTVT.

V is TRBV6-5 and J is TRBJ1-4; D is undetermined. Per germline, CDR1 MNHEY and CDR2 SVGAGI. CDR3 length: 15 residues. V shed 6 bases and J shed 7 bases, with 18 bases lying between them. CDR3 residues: CASSNNRGLGEKLFF. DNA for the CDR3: TGTGCCAGCAGCAACAATAGAGGTCTAGGTGAAAAACTGTTTTTT.

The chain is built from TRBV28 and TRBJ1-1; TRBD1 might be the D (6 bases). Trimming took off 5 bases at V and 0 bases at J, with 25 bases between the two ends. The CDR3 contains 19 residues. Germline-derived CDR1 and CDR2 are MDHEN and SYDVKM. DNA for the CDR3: TGTGCCAGCAGTCCCCCGCGCCTGAGGGGGTATGTCGTGAACACTGAAGCTTTCTTT. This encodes CASSPPRLRGYVVNTEAFF.

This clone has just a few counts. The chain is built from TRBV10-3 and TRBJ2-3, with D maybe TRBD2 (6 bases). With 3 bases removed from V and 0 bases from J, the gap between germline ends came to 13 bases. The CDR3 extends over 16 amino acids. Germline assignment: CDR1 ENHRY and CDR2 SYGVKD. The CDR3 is CAISDRKRASTDTQYF. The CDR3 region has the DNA TGTGCCATCAGTGACAGGAAGCGGGCAAGCACAGATACGCAGTATTTT.

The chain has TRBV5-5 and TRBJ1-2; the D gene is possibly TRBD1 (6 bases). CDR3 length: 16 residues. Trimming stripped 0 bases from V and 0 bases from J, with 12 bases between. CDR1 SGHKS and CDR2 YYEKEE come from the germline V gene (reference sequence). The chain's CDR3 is CASSLAGGRSNYGYTF. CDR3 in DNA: TGTGCCAGCAGCTTGGCCGGGGGCAGATCTAACTATGGCTACACCTTC.

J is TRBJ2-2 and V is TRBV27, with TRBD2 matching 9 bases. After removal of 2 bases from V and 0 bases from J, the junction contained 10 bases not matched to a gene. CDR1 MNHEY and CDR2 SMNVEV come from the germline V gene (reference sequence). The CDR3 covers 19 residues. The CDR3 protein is CASSLGASGKWANTGELFF. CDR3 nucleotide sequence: TGTGCCAGCAGTTTAGGTGCTAGCGGGAAATGGGCGAACACCGGGGAGCTGTTTTTT.

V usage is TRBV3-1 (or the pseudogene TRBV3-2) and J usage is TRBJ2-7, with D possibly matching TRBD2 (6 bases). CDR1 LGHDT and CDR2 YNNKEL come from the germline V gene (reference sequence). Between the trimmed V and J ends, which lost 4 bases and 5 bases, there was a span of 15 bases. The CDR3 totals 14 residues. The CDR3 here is CASSPWDSSDEQYF. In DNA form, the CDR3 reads TGTGCCAGCAGCCCCTGGGACTCCTCGGACGAGCAGTACTTC.

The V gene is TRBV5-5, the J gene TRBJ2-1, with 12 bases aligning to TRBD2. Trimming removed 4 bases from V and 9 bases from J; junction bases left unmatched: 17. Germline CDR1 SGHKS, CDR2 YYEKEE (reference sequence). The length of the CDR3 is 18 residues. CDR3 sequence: CASSRIRTSGNIVSEQFF. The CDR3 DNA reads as TGTGCCAGCAGCAGGATTAGGACTAGCGGGAATATAGTCTCTGAGCAGTTCTTC.

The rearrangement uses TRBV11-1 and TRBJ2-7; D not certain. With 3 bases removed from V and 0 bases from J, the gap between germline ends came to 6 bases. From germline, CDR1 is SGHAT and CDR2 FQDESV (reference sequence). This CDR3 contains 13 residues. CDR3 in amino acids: CASSFATSYEQYF. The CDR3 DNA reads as TGTGCCAGCAGCTTTGCCACCTCCTACGAGCAGTACTTC.

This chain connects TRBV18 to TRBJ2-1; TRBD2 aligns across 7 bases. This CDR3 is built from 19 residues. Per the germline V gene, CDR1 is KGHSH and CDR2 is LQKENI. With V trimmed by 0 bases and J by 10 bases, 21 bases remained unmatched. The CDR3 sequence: CASSPPSGTWLTGGEEQFF. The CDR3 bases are TGTGCCAGCTCACCACCGAGCGGGACGTGGCTCACGGGAGGAGAGGAGCAGTTCTTC.

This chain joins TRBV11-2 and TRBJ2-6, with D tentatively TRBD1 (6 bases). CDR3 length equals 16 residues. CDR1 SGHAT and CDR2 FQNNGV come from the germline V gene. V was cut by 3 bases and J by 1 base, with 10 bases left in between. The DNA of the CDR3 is TGTGCCAGCAGCTTGGGGGCAACTTCTGGGGCCAACGTCCTGACTTTC. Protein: CASSLGATSGANVLTF.

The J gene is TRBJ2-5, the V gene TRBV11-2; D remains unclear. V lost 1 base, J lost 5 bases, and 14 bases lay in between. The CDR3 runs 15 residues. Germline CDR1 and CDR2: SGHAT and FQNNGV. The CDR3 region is CASSLGSAGQETQYF. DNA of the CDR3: TGTGCCAGCAGCTTAGGGTCAGCTGGGCAGGAGACCCAGTACTTC. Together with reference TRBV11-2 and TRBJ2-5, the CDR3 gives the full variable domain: EAGVAQSPRYKIIEKRQSVAFWCNPISGHATLYWYQQILGQGPKLLIQFQNNGVVDDSQLPKDRFSAERLKGVDSTLKIQPAKLEDSAVYLCASSLGSAGQETQYFGPGTRLLVL.

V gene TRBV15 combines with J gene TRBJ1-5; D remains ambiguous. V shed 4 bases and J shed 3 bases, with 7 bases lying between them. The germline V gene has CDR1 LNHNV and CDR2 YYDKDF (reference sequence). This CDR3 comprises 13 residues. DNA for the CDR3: TGTGCCACCAGCACCAACATCAATCAGCCCCAGCATTTT. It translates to CATSTNINQPQHF.